This is a list of T cell receptor beta chains from one sample in a study of OX40 agonist ivuxolimab in advanced cancers. Clones were read by immunoSEQ multiplex PCR, and TCRdb kept only the in-frame ones, dropping some. The table records approximately 50,000 clones, around 80% of them present only once. This specimen was CD4+ or CD8+ T cells sorted from blood, taken in a trial of the OX40 agonist ivuxolimab. Receptors originate from an adult with an advanced solid tumor such as melanoma, head and neck, liver or kidney cancer. CDR3s include the opening cysteine and the closing phenylalanine or tryptophan.

TRBV27,CASSLNRDSTTDTQYF
TRBV29-1,CSVRDRGNYGYTF
TRBV6-1,CASSEAPISSGTDTQYF
TRBV9,CASSVALTGEDEQYF
TRBV7-2,CASSLMGQGTDTQYF
TRBV7-3,CASSRESRLDTQYF
TRBV10-1,CASSELTGGNEKLFF
TRBV7-8,CASSPRTGILNTEAFF
TRBV30,CAWSVRGGTEAFF
TRBV19,CASSIVNHGGEKLFF
TRBV30,CAFRGLLSMNTEAFF
TRBV5-1,CASSLAGREETQYF
TRBV4-2,CASSRRDRETTGELFF
TRBV7-8,CASSLSRADTQYF
TRBV5-1,CASSPPESTNEKLFF
TRBV2,CASRDARLTYEQYF
TRBV11-2,CASSLSYYGYTF
TRBV6-5,CASSTAGGPSYEQYF
TRBV5-4,CASSLGQGPYNEQFF
TRBV6-1,CASRPDSYEQYF
TRBV5-1,CASSLTGGKDTQYF
TRBV5-6,CASSSPRGSYGYTF
TRBV19,CASSDRPGFVANEKLFF
TRBV4-3,CASSQERFGNSPLHF
TRBV19,CASSSRANTEAFF
TRBV30,CAWSPNRKYGYTF
TRBV7-9,CASSPGQFPYGYTF
TRBV11-3,CASSPTSGSSYEQYF
TRBV5-4,CASQSQGYEKLFF
TRBV7-7,CASSLGTSGRQETQYF
TRBV30,CAWSPGLAGVDEQFF
TRBV19,CASRADAGYEQYF
TRBV7-2,CASSSAGARHEQFF
TRBV7-8,CASTIGDRVNTIYF
TRBV19,CASSLRGAGGNTEAFF
TRBV6-6,CASSYSKRTYNEQFF
TRBV7-6,CASSVIGPGYRNTEAFF
TRBV21-1,CASNQEKIEKLFF
TRBV7-9,CASSLETGYTGELFF
TRBV9,CASSVAGTGARSPLHF
TRBV10-1,CASSESIFREFTDTQYF
TRBV6-5,CASSLAGGDTGELFF
TRBV10-1,CASSGLAGGLYEQYF
TRBV4-1,CASSQDRWGRPSYNEQFF
TRBV18,CASSFGGRRINEQFF
TRBV4-3,CASSQDQAVGRKLFF
TRBV27,CASSWDRGSYNSPLHF
TRBV7-3,CASSLISAVAGHPGGRSGNTIYF
TRBV6-5,CASSYTSTDTQYF
TRBV29-1,CSVTPRGVGYGYTF
TRBV5-1,CASSFGGWYQETQYF
TRBV19,CASSIASTGELFF
TRBV2,CATKGQANTEAFF
TRBV5-5,CASSPGQVVYGYTF
TRBV11-2,CASSFEQASLYGYTF